These 27 T cell receptor beta chains originate from one sample sequenced in a study of CD8 T cells in ankylosing spondylitis. Study outcomes and limitations: What seemed typical of ankylosing spondylitis blood was a TCR beta motif built from about 8 highly homologous variants.

TCRdb used MiXCR to reprocess the 5' RACE reads, holding one entry per CDR3 protein. The table has about 480,000 distinct CDR3 sequences, 15% to 20% seen once. Their recognized antigens are unknown. Sequencing input: blood, either unsorted or a sorted T cell fraction (not recorded which). These receptors all stem from a male donor with ankylosing spondylitis.

The chain recombines TRBV5-1 with TRBJ2-7; 9 bases are a match to TRBD1. V lost 4 bases to trimming and J lost 6 bases; unmatched junction nucleotides: 11. Germline values: CDR1 SGHRS, CDR2 YFSETQ. CDR3 size: 15 residues. CDR3 nucleotides: TGCGCCAGCAGCCAGCCCGGGACAGGGAGTCGCGAGCAGTACTTC. Translated: CASSQPGTGSREQYF. Based on the CDR3 plus reference TRBV5-1 and TRBJ2-7, the full variable domain is KAGVTQTPRYLIKTRGQQVTLSCSPISGHRSVSWYQQTPGQGLQFLFEYFSETQRNKGNFPGRFSGRQFSNSRSEMNVSTLELGDSALYLCASSQPGTGSREQYFGPGTRLTVT.

This clonotype was seen a few times. A junction boundary mismatches the germline segment, possibly from a read error. CDR3 sequence reads: CASSTRGLHF. The CDR3 DNA reads TGTGCCAGCAGTACAAGAGGACTGCACTTC. The chain uses TRBV28 and TRBJ2-7, with TRBD2 as a possible D gene (5 bases). Germline V gene sequence: CDR1 MDHEN, CDR2 SYDVKM. The CDR3 runs to 10 residues.

This chain uses TRBV20-1 with TRBJ1-1; D gene uncertain. This CDR3 contains 14 residues. Per the germline V gene, CDR1 is DFQATT and CDR2 is SNEGSKA (reference sequence). Trimming cost V 3 bases and J 5 bases, with 16 bases left between them. CDR3 bases: TGCAGTGCTAGCCCCGGGCCAGTCGGGACTGAAGCTTTCTTT. This translates into CSASPGPVGTEAFF.

The chain combines TRBV29-1 with TRBJ1-2; the match to TRBD1 covers 7 bases. The germline CDR1 and CDR2 sequences are SQVTM and ANQGSEA. V gave up 0 bases and J gave up 6 bases; unmatched junction bases: 4. The CDR3 contains 13 residues. The CDR3 bases are TGCAGCGTTGAAGATGACAGGGCGAATGGCTACACCTTC. Its translation: CSVEDDRANGYTF.

The rearrangement joins TRBV25-1 to TRBJ2-2; D not certain. Germline CDR1 and CDR2: MGHDK and SYGVNS. Trimming took off 2 bases at V and 3 bases at J, with 7 bases between the two ends. The CDR3 sequence is 14 residues long. The CDR3 DNA sequence: TGTGCCAGCAGTGAAAGGGATTACACCGGGGAGCTGTTTTTT. Translating it yields CASSERDYTGELFF.

This clonotype was counted a few times. The chain combines TRBV12-3 or TRBV12-4 with TRBJ1-1, with a possible D match to TRBD1 (6 bases). V lost 2 bases and J lost 2, with 21 bases in between. The CDR3 is made up of 18 amino acids. The CDR3 nucleotides read TGTGCCAGCAGTTTATCCTATACGTCAGGGGTAGGAAACACTGAAGCTTTCTTT. Protein sequence: CASSLSYTSGVGNTEAFF.

V is TRBV7-3 and J is TRBJ1-3, with 11 bases lining up with TRBD1. This CDR3 has 15 amino acids. The J segment lost 8 bases and the V segment lost 5 bases, leaving 8 bases of the junction unmatched. CDR1 SGHTA and CDR2 FQGTGA come from the germline V gene. The CDR3: CASSLPGTGGDTIYF. In nucleotides, the CDR3 is TGTGCCAGCAGCCTACCCGGGACAGGGGGGGACACCATATATTTT.

For the CDR3, the DNA is TGTGCCTGGAGGGGAGACCAAGAGACCCAGTACTTC. This codes for CAWRGDQETQYF. This chain uses TRBV30 with TRBJ2-5; possibly TRBD2 for D (5 bases). This CDR3 contains 12 residues. Trimming cost V 3 bases and J 0 bases, with 5 bases left between them. From germline, CDR1 is GTSNPN and CDR2 SVGIG (reference sequence).

At least ten counts were recorded for this clonotype. The V gene is TRBV5-1, the J gene TRBJ2-1; D gene uncertain. The CDR3 loop spans 16 amino acids. V was trimmed by 2 bases and J by 0 bases, leaving 12 bases between them. Germline V gene sequence: CDR1 SGHRS, CDR2 YFSETQ. Here the CDR3 DNA reads TGCGCCAGCAGCTTATTTTCCGGCGGCTCCTACAATGAGCAGTTCTTC. The encoded protein is CASSLFSGGSYNEQFF. The variable domain in full, with the rest retrieved from reference TRBV5-1 and TRBJ2-1, is KAGVTQTPRYLIKTRGQQVTLSCSPISGHRSVSWYQQTPGQGLQFLFEYFSETQRNKGNFPGRFSGRQFSNSRSEMNVSTLELGDSALYLCASSLFSGGSYNEQFFGPGTRLTVL.

This clonotype occurred a few times. The CDR3 is CASSGQGTGTEAFF. Here the CDR3 DNA reads TGTGCCAGCAGTGGACAGGGCACGGGCACTGAAGCTTTCTTT. V usage is TRBV6-1 and J usage is TRBJ1-1; 7 nucleotides align to TRBD1. The CDR3 spans 14 residues. V gave up 4 bases and J gave up 4 bases; unmatched junction bases: 6. Germline CDR1 reads MNHNS; CDR2 reads SASEGT.

The J gene is TRBJ2-3, the V gene TRBV20-1, with 14 bases fitting TRBD2. Looked up from germline, CDR1 is DFQATT and CDR2 is SNEGSKA (reference sequence). The CDR3 loop spans 16 amino acids. Trimming removed 3 bases from V and 5 bases from J; junction bases left unmatched: 7. The CDR3 is CSASPTSGRAKDTQYF. The CDR3 region has the DNA TGCAGTGCTAGCCCGACTAGCGGGAGGGCCAAAGATACGCAGTATTTT.

Only a few counts were recorded for this clonotype. V gene TRBV30 combines with J gene TRBJ2-7; D is uncertain. The length of the CDR3 is 13 residues. Deletions cut 2 bases from V and 5 bases from J, with 13 bases between. Germline CDR1 reads GTSNPN; CDR2 reads SVGIG (reference sequence). CDR3 coding DNA: TGTGCCTGGAGTTTAGGGATTCGCAACGAGCAGTACTTC. It is translated as CAWSLGIRNEQYF.

This clonotype was counted many times. The chain carries TRBV27 and TRBJ2-3; tentatively, D is TRBD1 or TRBD2 (5 bases each). V shed 3 bases and J shed 6 bases, with 13 bases lying between them. The CDR3 covers 14 residues. Germline CDR1 and CDR2: MNHEY and SMNVEV (reference sequence). The CDR3 DNA is TGTGCCAGCAGTTTGCTCGGGGCGAGGGATACGCAGTATTTT. Translation gives CASSLLGARDTQYF.

This chain joins TRBV11-2 and TRBJ2-1; TRBD1 might be the D (6 bases). This CDR3 region has 14 residues. V lost 4 bases and J lost 5, with 12 bases in between. Germline loops: CDR1 SGHAT, CDR2 FQNNGV. The CDR3 DNA reads as TGTGCCAGCAGCTCCCCCAGGGGAAACAATGAGCAGTTCTTC. Translated: CASSSPRGNNEQFF.

This clonotype was seen more than once but under ten times. The rearrangement joins TRBV29-1 to TRBJ2-5; 7 nucleotides agree with TRBD1. Germline CDR1 and CDR2: SQVTM and ANQGSEA. Unmatched junction bases numbered 6, after V lost 6 bases and J lost 5 bases. The CDR3 consists of 12 residues. The chain's CDR3 is CSVRDSRETQYF. For the CDR3, the DNA is TGCAGCGTACGGGACAGCCGCGAGACCCAGTACTTC.

V gene TRBV20-1 combines with J gene TRBJ2-3, with TRBD2 matching over 7 bases. Germline CDR1 reads DFQATT; CDR2 reads SNEGSKA (reference sequence). The CDR3 loop spans 17 amino acids. V shed 5 bases and J 6 bases; nucleotides not matched to a gene: 20. Here the CDR3 DNA reads TGCAGTGCTCCACGTATAGCGGGCTCTCCCCGGGGTGATACGCAGTATTTT. It specifies CSAPRIAGSPRGDTQYF.

This chain uses TRBV7-8 with TRBJ1-5, with D uncertain. The length of the CDR3 is 16 residues. Germline V lookup: CDR1 SGHVS, CDR2 FQNEAQ. Trimming cost V 0 bases and J 4 bases, with 13 bases left between them. The CDR3 here is CASSLATGSRNQPQHF. In DNA, the CDR3 is TGTGCCAGCAGCTTAGCTACGGGCTCTCGAAATCAGCCCCAGCATTTT.

This clonotype has a handful of counts. This chain uses TRBV9 with TRBJ1-5; TRBD1 matches at 8 bases. CDR1 and CDR2 from the germline V gene are SGDLS and YYNGEE. The CDR3 consists of 15 residues. Germline trimming cut 5 bases from V and 4 bases from J; bases unmatched to any gene: 8. The CDR3 DNA reads as TGTGCCAGCAGTGCTGGGGACAGGCAAAATCAGCCCCAGCATTTT. This translates into CASSAGDRQNQPQHF.

The chain couples TRBV11-2 to TRBJ2-3; TRBD2 agrees at 11 bases. V was clipped by 3 bases and J by 2 bases; unmatched bases: 7. The V gene's germline CDR1 is SGHAT and CDR2 FQNNGV. The CDR3 covers 17 residues. The CDR3 DNA reads as TGTGCCAGCAGCTTTAGACTAGCGGGGACCTCCACAGATACGCAGTATTTT. As protein: CASSFRLAGTSTDTQYF.

The rearrangement joins TRBV20-1 to TRBJ2-1, with D maybe TRBD2 (6 bases). The germline gives CDR1 DFQATT, CDR2 SNEGSKA (reference sequence). Trimming took 6 bases from V and 4 from J, leaving 28 bases between them. The CDR3 sequence is 18 residues long. The CDR3, as DNA: TGCAGTGCCAGCCCCGCAGCGGGCGCCAACTCCGGGTACAATGAGCAGTTCTTC. Its protein product is CSASPAAGANSGYNEQFF.

The rearrangement links TRBV6-1 to TRBJ1-2, with D possibly TRBD1 on 6 matching bases. Trimming removed 6 bases at V and 0 bases at J, with 20 bases between. From germline, CDR1 is MNHNS and CDR2 SASEGT. CDR3 length equals 17 residues. CDR3 DNA: TGTGCCAGCAGAGGATCGGGACAAATCCCTCCTAACTATGGCTACACCTTC. Translating gives CASRGSGQIPPNYGYTF.

V is TRBV12-3 or TRBV12-4 and J is TRBJ2-5, with D unresolved. Trimming shortened V by 3 bases and J by 1 base, and 15 bases separated the two germline ends. This CDR3 spans 16 amino acids. DNA for the CDR3: TGTGCCAGCAGTTTGTCCCACCCGGAGCCCCAAGAGACCCAGTACTTC. It is translated as CASSLSHPEPQETQYF.

The genes are TRBV9 and TRBJ1-2; 7 nucleotides line up with TRBD1. J gave up 1 base and V 2 bases, and 5 bases lay outside the gene matches. Looked up from germline, CDR1 is SGDLS and CDR2 is YYNGEE. The CDR3 extends over 15 amino acids. The DNA of the CDR3 is TGTGCCAGCAGCGTGCGGGACAGCAGTAACTATGGCTACACCTTC. Translating gives CASSVRDSSNYGYTF.

This clonotype was detected many times. The rearrangement joins TRBV7-9 to TRBJ2-3; D unclear. Germline CDR1 SEHNR, CDR2 FQNEAQ (reference sequence). The V end lost 5 bases, the J end lost 4 bases, and 7 bases lay between the germline ends. This CDR3 has 12 amino acids. CDR3 DNA: TGTGCCAGCAGCCACACTCCAGATACGCAGTATTTT. This encodes CASSHTPDTQYF.

This chain links TRBV11-3 with TRBJ2-2; 9 bases agree with TRBD2. The CDR3 runs 14 residues. Germline trimming cut 7 bases from V and 7 bases from J; bases unmatched to any gene: 7. In germline, CDR1 is SGHNT, CDR2 YENEEA. This CDR3 is CASTSSGTGGELFF. The CDR3 DNA reads TGTGCCAGCACTTCTAGCGGGACGGGCGGGGAGCTGTTTTTT.

This chain uses TRBV5-1 with TRBJ2-5; D is unclear. V was clipped by 3 bases and J by 10 bases, with 13 bases between them. The CDR3 length is 12 residues. Germline loops: CDR1 SGHRS, CDR2 YFSETQ. In nucleotides, the CDR3 is TGCGCCAGCAGCTCTCCTCCGGAGCGCCAGTACTTC. This encodes CASSSPPERQYF.

The J gene is TRBJ1-5, the V gene TRBV6-6, with D possibly being TRBD1 (6 bases). V was shortened by 4 bases and J by 7 bases, with 11 bases between the two germline ends. CDR3 size: 13 residues. Germline CDR1 reads MNHNY; CDR2 reads SVGAGI (reference sequence). The CDR3 bases are TGTGCCAGCAGTTCAGGGGTGCGCCAGCCCCAGCATTTT. This codes for CASSSGVRQPQHF.